A selection of T cell receptor beta chains follows, all from one sample in a study of cytomegalovirus exposure and HLA in healthy donors. Assay: immunoSEQ multiplex PCR; the TCRdb copy retains only in-frame clones and omits some. In the table there are a few hundred thousand clones, around 90% of which are singletons. Sequencing was carried out using PBMCs. The receptors derive from a man younger than 45 in good health and CMV-seronegative. CDR3s include the opening cysteine and the closing phenylalanine or tryptophan. Each record gives: D gene, J gene, V gene, clone size, CDR3 DNA, CDR3 protein. A D gene is named only where the DNA matches it firmly. Rows give clone size only sometimes, using once, few, many, or a class for an expanded clone.

D gene: NA; J gene: TRBJ1-2; V gene: TRBV6-5; clone size: NA; CDR3 DNA: TGTGCCAGCAGTTATTTGTCAGGGTTGGGCTATGGCTACACCTTC; CDR3 protein: CASSYLSGLGYGYTF
D gene: NA; J gene: TRBJ1-2; V gene: TRBV6-1; clone size: once; CDR3 DNA: TGTGCCAGCAGTGAATACAGGAGGGCAGCTAATGGCTACACCTTC; CDR3 protein: CASSEYRRAANGYTF
D gene: NA; J gene: TRBJ2-7; V gene: TRBV5-5; clone size: NA; CDR3 DNA: TGTGCCAGCAGCCTGGCGTGGCCACCTCGTCAGCGGTCCTACGAGCAGTACTTC; CDR3 protein: CASSLAWPPRQRSYEQYF
D gene: TRBD1; J gene: TRBJ1-5; V gene: TRBV11-2; clone size: once; CDR3 DNA: TGTGCCAGCAGCCCACAGGGGACCAATCAGCCCCAGCATTTT; CDR3 protein: CASSPQGTNQPQHF
D gene: NA; J gene: TRBJ2-5; V gene: TRBV5-1; clone size: NA; CDR3 DNA: TGCGCCAGCAGCTTGGGATTCTTAGTCCGGGAGACCCAGTACTTC; CDR3 protein: CASSLGFLVRETQYF
D gene: TRBD2; J gene: TRBJ2-7; V gene: TRBV5-6; clone size: NA; CDR3 DNA: TGTGCCAGCAGCTTGGGACTAGCGGGGAGTTACGAGCAGTACTTC; CDR3 protein: CASSLGLAGSYEQYF
D gene: NA; J gene: TRBJ1-2; V gene: TRBV10-3; clone size: NA; CDR3 DNA: TGTGCCATCAGCGCGTTGGGGCAACCTAACACCTTC; CDR3 protein: CAISALGQPNTF
D gene: NA; J gene: TRBJ1-2; V gene: TRBV13; clone size: NA; CDR3 DNA: TGTGCCAGCAGCCTCCTACAGGGAACCAACTATGGCTACACCTTC; CDR3 protein: CASSLLQGTNYGYTF
D gene: TRBD2; J gene: TRBJ2-3; V gene: TRBV2; clone size: NA; CDR3 DNA: TGTGCCAGCAGTGGACGCGGGGGGACCACAGATACGCAGTATTTT; CDR3 protein: CASSGRGGTTDTQYF
D gene: NA; J gene: TRBJ2-7; V gene: TRBV6-5; clone size: few; CDR3 DNA: TGTGCCAGCAGCCGCGACAGATACGAGCAGTACTTC; CDR3 protein: CASSRDRYEQYF
D gene: TRBD1; J gene: TRBJ2-2; V gene: TRBV5-1; clone size: NA; CDR3 DNA: TGCGCCAGCAGCTTATCCGGGACAGAGAACACCGGGGAGCTGTTTTTT; CDR3 protein: CASSLSGTENTGELFF
D gene: NA; J gene: TRBJ1-1; V gene: TRBV6-6; clone size: NA; CDR3 DNA: TGTGCCAGCAGACGTCCAGGGATGAACACTGAAGCTTTCTTT; CDR3 protein: CASRRPGMNTEAFF
D gene: TRBD2; J gene: TRBJ2-7; V gene: TRBV10-3; clone size: NA; CDR3 DNA: TGTGCCATCAGTGAAGCGGGGCCCCACGAGCAGTACTTC; CDR3 protein: CAISEAGPHEQYF
D gene: TRBD1; J gene: TRBJ1-3; V gene: TRBV6-1; clone size: NA; CDR3 DNA: TGTGCCAGCAGTGCCTTGCCACCCGACAGGGCTGGAAACACCATATATTTT; CDR3 protein: CASSALPPDRAGNTIYF
D gene: NA; J gene: TRBJ1-2; V gene: TRBV7-8; clone size: NA; CDR3 DNA: TGTGCCAGCAGCTTAGGGACAGATTATGGCTACACCTTC; CDR3 protein: CASSLGTDYGYTF